Presented here are 8 T cell receptor beta chains from one specimen sequenced in a study of T cell responses to AZD1222 COVID-19 vaccine (dated by TCRdb to 2020 to 2022). Taken with the paper, the label for time point translates to: baseline before first vaccination. To prepare the library, the immunoSEQ multiplex PCR assay was applied. TCRdb took this table from immuneACCESS and kept in-frame rearrangements with V and J called. Such tables lack part of the clones; where checked against another copy, unresolved V genes explain under half of the gap, and the rest is unexplained. A total of about 130,000 clones appear in this sample, over 75% of them only once. The ten largest account for 7.6% of the sample. Sequenced material: peripheral blood, taken on day 0 of AZD1222 vaccination. These receptors all come from an adult in good health.

The chain couples TRBV7-8 to TRBJ2-5; 7 bases match TRBD2. V trimming: 5 bases; J trimming: 4 bases; junction bases outside the gene matches: 7. The CDR3 loop spans 14 amino acids. Germline CDR1 SGHVS, CDR2 FQNEAQ. The CDR3 DNA follows: TGTGCCAGCAGCCGACGACTAGCCCCAGAGACCCAGTACTTC. Amino acid sequence: CASSRRLAPETQYF.

This chain connects TRBV25-1 to TRBJ1-4, with TRBD1 identical over 9 bases. Trimming at V came to 7 bases and at J to 8 bases, leaving 5 bases not matched to a gene. From germline, CDR1 is MGHDK and CDR2 SYGVNS. The CDR3 covers 13 residues. Written as DNA, the CDR3 is TGTGCCAGCAACAGGGGGCAGGAAGAAAAACTGTTTTTT. It codes for CASNRGQEEKLFF.

The chain combines TRBV11-2 with TRBJ2-7; 7 bases fit TRBD1. This CDR3 has 16 amino acids. Germline V CDR1 and CDR2: SGHAT, FQNNGV. The J segment lost 3 bases and the V segment lost 5 bases, leaving 13 bases of the junction unmatched. The CDR3: CASSVYRDRRYYEQYF. CDR3 DNA: TGTGCCAGCAGCGTTTACCGGGACAGAAGATACTACGAGCAGTACTTC. The full variable domain, in which reference TRBV11-2 and TRBJ2-7 provide the parts outside the CDR3, is EAGVAQSPRYKIIEKRQSVAFWCNPISGHATLYWYQQILGQGPKLLIQFQNNGVVDDSQLPKDRFSAERLKGVDSTLKIQPAKLEDSAVYLCASSVYRDRRYYEQYFGPGTRLTVT.

The chain couples TRBV16 to TRBJ2-5; D is possibly TRBD1 (5 bases). V lost 4 bases and J 2 bases, leaving 8 bases between the germline ends. The CDR3 spans 13 residues. From germline, CDR1 is KGHSY and CDR2 FQNENV. CDR3 in amino acids: CASSPQGQETQYF. CDR3 DNA sequence: TGTGCCAGCAGCCCCCAGGGACAAGAGACCCAGTACTTC. Filled out from reference TRBV16 and TRBJ2-5, the complete variable domain reads GEEVAQTPKHLVRGEGQKAKLYCAPIKGHSYVFWYQQVLKNEFKFLISFQNENVFDETGMPKERFSAKCLPNSPCSLEIQATKLEDSAVYFCASSPQGQETQYFGPGTRLLVL.

This chain connects TRBV7-2 to TRBJ1-2, with TRBD1 matching over 7 bases. Germline trimming cut 5 bases from V and 7 bases from J; bases unmatched to any gene: 10. The germline CDR1 and CDR2 sequences are SGHTA and FQGNSA. The length of the CDR3 is 14 residues. The CDR3 sequence: CASSKRQGTIGYTF. The CDR3 bases are TGTGCCAGCAGCAAACGACAGGGTACCATTGGCTACACCTTC.

V gene TRBV7-6 combines with J gene TRBJ2-3; 12 nucleotides match TRBD2. J was trimmed by 2 bases and V by 1 base; bases with no gene match: 10. The germline CDR1 and CDR2 sequences are SGHVS and FNYEAQ. This CDR3 is built from 19 residues. The CDR3 sequence: CASSLGTSGMLLDTDTQYF. DNA of the CDR3: TGTGCCAGCAGCTTAGGGACTAGCGGGATGCTATTGGACACAGATACGCAGTATTTT.

V usage is TRBV18 and J usage is TRBJ2-5; 9 bases fit TRBD1. CDR1 and CDR2 (germline): KGHSH, LQKENI. The CDR3 length is 15 residues. V shed 4 bases, J shed 1 base, and the junction held 4 bases outside the gene matches. CDR3 in amino acids: CASSRRTGAQETQYF. The CDR3, as DNA: TGTGCCAGCTCACGAAGGACAGGGGCCCAAGAGACCCAGTACTTC.

This chain uses TRBV6-5 with TRBJ1-2; TRBD1 agrees at 7 bases. The CDR3 runs 15 residues. Trimming took 5 bases from V and 8 from J; bases not matched to a gene: 14. From germline, CDR1 is MNHEY and CDR2 SVGAGI. In DNA form, the CDR3 reads TGTGCCAGCAGTCACCGACACAGACAGGGTTTAGGCTACACCTTC. It specifies CASSHRHRQGLGYTF.